This TCR beta chain was found in a study of blood T cell repertoires in COVID-19. This table comes from immunoSEQ multiplex PCR, and its TCRdb copy is limited to in-frame clones, with some not included. This sample yields about 250,000 clones, of which about 83% are seen a single time; roughly 1.4% belongs to the top ten. This clone has a single count. Per germline, CDR1 KGHSH and CDR2 LQKENI. With 8 bases removed from V and 10 bases from J, the gap between germline ends came to 12 bases. The CDR3 consists of 11 residues. The receptor was derived from a woman in her forties who had recovered from COVID-19. This chain joins TRBV18 and TRBJ2-1; a possible D gene is TRBD2 (5 bases). Input material: peripheral blood. CDR3 sequence reads: CASASLDEQFF. In DNA, the CDR3 is TGTGCCAGCGCTAGCTTGGACGAGCAGTTCTTC.